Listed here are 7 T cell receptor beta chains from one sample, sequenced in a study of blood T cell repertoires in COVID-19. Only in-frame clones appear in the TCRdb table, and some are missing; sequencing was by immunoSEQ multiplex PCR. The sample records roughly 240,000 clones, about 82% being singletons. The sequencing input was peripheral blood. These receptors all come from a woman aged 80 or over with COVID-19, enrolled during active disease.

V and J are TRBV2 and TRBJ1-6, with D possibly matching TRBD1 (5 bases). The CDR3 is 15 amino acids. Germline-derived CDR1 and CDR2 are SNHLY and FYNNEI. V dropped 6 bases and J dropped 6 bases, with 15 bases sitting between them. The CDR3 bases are TGTGCCAGCAGATCCTCAGGGTCATTTAATTCACCCCTCCACTTT. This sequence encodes CASRSSGSFNSPLHF.

This CDR3 is CASSTGVAPTDTQYF. The CDR3 DNA reads as TGTGCCAGTAGTACAGGGGTGGCCCCCACAGATACGCAGTATTTT. The rearrangement joins TRBV19 to TRBJ2-3, with a possible D match to TRBD1 (6 bases). The V gene lost 4 bases and the J gene lost 2 bases, with 13 bases spanning the gap. The CDR3 runs 15 residues. Germline values: CDR1 LNHDA, CDR2 SQIVND (reference sequence).

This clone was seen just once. In DNA, the CDR3 is TGTGCCACCAGTGACCCGGCGACATATGGCTACACCTTC. It is translated as CATSDPATYGYTF. This chain connects TRBV24-1 to TRBJ1-2; D gene uncertain. V was shortened by 4 bases and J by 5 bases, with 10 bases between the two germline ends. The CDR3 is 13 residues long. Germline values: CDR1 KGHDR, CDR2 SFDVKD.

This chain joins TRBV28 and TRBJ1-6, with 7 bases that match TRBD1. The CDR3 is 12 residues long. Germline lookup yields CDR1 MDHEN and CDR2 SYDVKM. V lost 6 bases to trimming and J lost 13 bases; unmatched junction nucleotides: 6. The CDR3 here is CASSQGGGPLHF. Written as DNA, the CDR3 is TGTGCCAGCAGCCAGGGGGGCGGGCCCCTCCACTTT.

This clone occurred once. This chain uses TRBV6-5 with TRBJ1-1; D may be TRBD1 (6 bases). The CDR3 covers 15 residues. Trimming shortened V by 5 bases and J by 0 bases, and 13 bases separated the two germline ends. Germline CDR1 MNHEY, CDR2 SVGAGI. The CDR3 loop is CASSPRDKMNTEAFF. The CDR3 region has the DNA TGTGCCAGCAGTCCACGGGACAAGATGAACACTGAAGCTTTCTTT.

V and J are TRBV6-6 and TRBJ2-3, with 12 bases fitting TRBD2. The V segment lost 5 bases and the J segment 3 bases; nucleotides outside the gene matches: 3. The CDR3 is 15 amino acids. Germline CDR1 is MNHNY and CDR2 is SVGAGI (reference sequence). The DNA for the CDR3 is TGTGCCAGCAGTGAGACTAGCGGGGGAACAGATACGCAGTATTTT. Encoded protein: CASSETSGGTDTQYF.

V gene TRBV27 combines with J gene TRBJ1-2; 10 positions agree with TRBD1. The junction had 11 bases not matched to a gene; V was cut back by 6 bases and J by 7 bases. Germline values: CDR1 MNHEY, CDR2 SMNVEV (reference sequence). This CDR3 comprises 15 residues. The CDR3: CASSRTGTGASGYTF. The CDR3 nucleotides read TGTGCCAGCAGCCGGACCGGGACAGGGGCTAGTGGCTACACCTTC.